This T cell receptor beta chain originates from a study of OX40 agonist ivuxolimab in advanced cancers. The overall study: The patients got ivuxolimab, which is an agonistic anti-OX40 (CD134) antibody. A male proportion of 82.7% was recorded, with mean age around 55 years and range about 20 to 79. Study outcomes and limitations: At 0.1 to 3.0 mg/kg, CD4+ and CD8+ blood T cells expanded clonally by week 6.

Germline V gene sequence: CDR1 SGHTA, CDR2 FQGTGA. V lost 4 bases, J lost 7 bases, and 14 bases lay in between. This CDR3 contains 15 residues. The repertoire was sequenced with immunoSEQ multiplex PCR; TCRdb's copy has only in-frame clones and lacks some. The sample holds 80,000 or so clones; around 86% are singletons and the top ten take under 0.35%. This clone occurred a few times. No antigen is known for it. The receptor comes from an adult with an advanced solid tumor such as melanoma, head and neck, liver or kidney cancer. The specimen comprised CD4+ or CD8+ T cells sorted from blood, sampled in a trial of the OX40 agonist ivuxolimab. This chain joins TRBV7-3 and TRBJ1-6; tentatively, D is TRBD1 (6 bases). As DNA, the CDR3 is TGTGCCAGCAGCTGGACAGCGGGTGGGAATTCACCCCTCCACTTT. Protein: CASSWTAGGNSPLHF. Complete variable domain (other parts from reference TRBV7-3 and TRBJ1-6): GAGVSQTPSNKVTEKGKYVELRCDPISGHTALYWYRQSLGQGPEFLIYFQGTGAADDSGLPNDRFFAVRPEGSVSTLKIQRTERGDSAVYLCASSWTAGGNSPLHFGNGTRLTVT.